The clone carrying this T cell receptor beta chain has a single count. Its cognate antigen is unknown. The sample originates from a study of T cell responses to AZD1222 COVID-19 vaccine. Broader study findings: Donors were chiefly white British, with a greater number of females, and clonal diversity was perhaps underestimated. Repertoires were obtained solely post-peak T cell response.

Germline CDR1 is MNHEY and CDR2 is SVGAGI. The CDR3 has 16 residues. The trim removed 1 base at V and 2 bases at J, leaving 6 bases unmatched. Profiled with immunoSEQ multiplex PCR; TCRdb holds only in-frame clones, not every one. The table includes about 140,000 clones, roughly 89% detected once. The sequence derives from an adult in good health. This chain connects TRBV6-5 to TRBJ1-2; the match to TRBD1 covers 8 bases. Here the sequenced sample was peripheral blood, taken on day 0 of AZD1222 vaccination. The CDR3 region has the DNA TGTGCCAGCAGTTACTTTACTTGGACAGGGAACTATGGCTACACCTTC. It is translated as CASSYFTWTGNYGYTF.